Below, 21 T cell receptor beta chains from the same sample are listed, as sequenced in a study of blood T cells in healthy people across ages (dated by TCRdb to about 2015). Receptors were amplified or captured by 5' RACE. The sequencer was an Illumina HiSeq 2500. A second PCR of 7 to 11 cycles was performed with a sample-barcoded 5' primer and a J-beta primer mix. TCRdb's own reprocessing of the public reads used fastp at Q25 and MiXCR and kept productive beta chains. Every entry covers one CDR3 protein and lists the most common genes and DNA from its rows. This sample gives 1.5 million to 2 million distinct CDR3 sequences in total; roughly 30% of them show up just once. About 11% of the sample comes from the top ten. Specimen: blood. The receptors were gathered from a woman aged 25 to 39 in good health.

This clonotype was detected only a few times. This chain joins TRBV20-1 and TRBJ1-5; 9 nucleotides match TRBD1. The CDR3 consists of 15 residues. V shed 3 bases, J shed 6 bases, and the junction held 9 bases outside the gene matches. Germline CDR1 reads DFQATT; CDR2 reads SNEGSKA (reference sequence). The DNA for the CDR3 is TGCAGTGCTAGTGCCGGGACAGGGAAGACTCAGCCCCAGCATTTT. Protein product: CSASAGTGKTQPQHF.

The chain uses TRBV20-1 and TRBJ2-5, with D perhaps TRBD1 (5 bases). The CDR3 loop spans 12 amino acids. V was pared by 6 bases and J by 5 bases, with 13 bases between. Looked up from germline, CDR1 is DFQATT and CDR2 is SNEGSKA (reference sequence). This CDR3 is CSAAAAGETQYF. The CDR3 DNA reads TGCAGTGCCGCCGCGGCAGGGGAGACCCAGTACTTC.

Notes on this clonotype: A single base separates this from a much larger clone, so it may be a read error. The V call is TRBV4-2, the J call TRBJ2-1, with D uncertain. CDR3 length equals 15 residues. The germline V gene has CDR1 LGHNA and CDR2 YNFKEQ. The DNA of the CDR3 is TGTGCCTGCAGCTCAGATAACGACGTATACAATGAGCAGTTCTTC. This encodes CACSSDNDVYNEQFF.

The chain carries TRBV20-1 and TRBJ1-2; no reliable D call. The CDR3 contains 14 residues. CDR1 DFQATT and CDR2 SNEGSKA come from the germline V gene (reference sequence). Deletions cut 2 bases from V and 1 base from J, with 11 bases between. In DNA, the CDR3 is TGCAGTGCTAGATTAAGGAGGGATAACTATGGCTACACCTTC. Translation gives CSARLRRDNYGYTF.

There are a few counts of this clonotype. The chain recombines TRBV20-1 with TRBJ2-7; 12 bases map to TRBD2. J was trimmed by 7 bases and V by 0 bases; bases with no gene match: 7. Germline loops: CDR1 DFQATT, CDR2 SNEGSKA (reference sequence). CDR3 length: 15 residues. As DNA, the CDR3 is TGCAGTGCTAGAGAGCTAGCGGGGGGGCTCCGGGAGCAGTACTTC. Amino acids: CSARELAGGLREQYF.

This clonotype was detected only a few times. The chain employs TRBV7-2 and TRBJ2-1; possibly TRBD1 or TRBD2 for D (6 bases each). The CDR3 extends over 15 amino acids. Germline values: CDR1 SGHTA, CDR2 FQGNSA. V was pared by 1 base and J by 5 bases, with 12 bases between. The CDR3 protein is CASSLVWGADNEQFF. CDR3 sequence (DNA): TGTGCCAGCAGCTTAGTCTGGGGGGCCGACAATGAGCAGTTCTTC.

This clonotype was counted only a few times. V is TRBV27 and J is TRBJ2-6; unclear D gene. Per germline, CDR1 MNHEY and CDR2 SMNVEV (reference sequence). V was shortened by 4 bases and J by 0 bases, with 10 bases between the two germline ends. CDR3 length: 16 amino acids. CDR3: CASSSTRSSGANVLTF. The CDR3, as DNA: TGTGCCAGCAGTTCGACTCGGAGCTCTGGGGCCAACGTCCTGACTTTC.

A word on this clonotype: A far larger clone is one nucleotide away, so this likely arose from a read error. In nucleotides, the CDR3 is TGTGCCAGCGGCTTGACAGGGGACGAGCAGTACTTC. Translated, it gives CASGLTGDEQYF. The gene calls are TRBV7-9 and TRBJ2-7; 8 bases are shared with TRBD1. This CDR3 region has 12 residues. Germline V gives CDR1 SEHNR, CDR2 FQNEAQ (reference sequence).

J is TRBJ2-7 and V is TRBV12-3 or TRBV12-4, with TRBD2 matching 7 bases. Trimming took 6 bases from V and 7 from J; bases not matched to a gene: 9. The CDR3 covers 13 residues. CDR3: CASSLRGVSEQYF. The CDR3 nucleotides read TGTGCCAGCAGCTTACGGGGGGTGTCGGAGCAGTACTTC.

This clonotype was detected only a few times. The J gene is TRBJ2-5, the V gene TRBV10-3; 8 bases align to TRBD2. The V gene's germline CDR1 is ENHRY and CDR2 SYGVKD. The CDR3 runs 15 residues. J was trimmed by 5 bases and V by 10 bases; bases with no gene match: 15. The DNA for the CDR3 is TGTGCCACCTCTCCATCACCGGGAGGGGTGGAGACCCAGTACTTC. This translates into CATSPSPGGVETQYF.

This clonotype occurred many times. The V and J genes are TRBV5-1 and TRBJ2-7, with D uncertain. This CDR3 is built from 14 residues. Germline V gene sequence: CDR1 SGHRS, CDR2 YFSETQ. V was cut by 0 bases and J by 3 bases, with 10 bases left in between. CDR3: CASSLVTPNYEQYF. The CDR3 region has the DNA TGCGCCAGCAGCTTGGTAACACCTAACTACGAGCAGTACTTC.

The chain employs TRBV5-1 and TRBJ1-2; the D gene is possibly TRBD1 (5 bases). Germline CDR1 SGHRS, CDR2 YFSETQ. V dropped 5 bases and J dropped 12 bases, with 23 bases sitting between them. This CDR3 spans 14 amino acids. The CDR3 nucleotides read TGCGCCAGCAGGGACTATACCGGTCGAGGGGAGGACACCTTC. This translates into CASRDYTGRGEDTF.

The table lists this clonotype with a few counts. J is TRBJ1-1 and V is TRBV29-1, with 9 positions matching TRBD1. The CDR3 consists of 12 residues. V was pared by 7 bases and J by 3 bases, with 3 bases of the junction left unmatched. From germline, CDR1 is SQVTM and CDR2 ANQGSEA. The CDR3 DNA sequence: TGCAGCGGTGGACAGGGGTACACTGAAGCTTTCTTT. It translates to CSGGQGYTEAFF.

This clonotype was detected a few times. This chain links TRBV9 with TRBJ2-7, with 7 bases that match TRBD1. V dropped 0 bases and J dropped 5; count of bases not matched to a gene: 8. This CDR3 comprises 15 residues. The germline CDR1 and CDR2 sequences are SGDLS and YYNGEE. The CDR3 region is CASSVEGGRRDEQYF. The DNA for the CDR3 is TGTGCCAGCAGCGTAGAAGGGGGCCGAAGGGACGAGCAGTACTTC.

About this clonotype itself: A much more abundant neighbour one base away suggests this may be a read error. The chain couples TRBV12-3 or TRBV12-4 to TRBJ2-3, with 12 bases lining up with TRBD2. CDR3 length: 15 amino acids. CDR3 nucleotide sequence: TGTGCCAGCAGTCTTAGACTAGCGGGAGCAGATGCGCAGTATTTT. Its protein is CASSLRLAGADAQYF.

This clonotype was found a few times. The V call is TRBV21-1, the J call TRBJ2-7; the table's TRBD1 call for D was not verified on the DNA. TRBV21-1 represents a pseudogene. The CDR3 contains 15 residues. The chain's CDR3 is CASSKVRDRVYEQYF. The CDR3 nucleotides are TGTGCCAGCAGCAAGGTACGGGACAGGGTCTACGAGCAGTACTTC.

This clonotype was found many times. J is TRBJ2-4 and V is TRBV20-1; D unclear. Germline assignment: CDR1 DFQATT and CDR2 SNEGSKA (reference sequence). The V end was cut by 4 bases, the J end by 0 bases, with 10 bases between. The CDR3 totals 14 residues. CDR3 amino acids: CSAIGDPAKNIQYF. The CDR3 DNA reads TGCAGTGCTATCGGTGATCCAGCCAAAAACATTCAGTACTTC.

Of note for this clonotype: This sequence may be a read error, since a much larger clone differs from it by one base. V is TRBV4-1 and J is TRBJ2-1; D uncertain. Germline CDR1 reads MGHRA; CDR2 reads YSYEKL. This CDR3 has 15 amino acids. V dropped 4 bases and J dropped 0 bases, with 10 bases sitting between them. As DNA, the CDR3 is TGCGCCAGCAGCCTCACTCTCGGCTCCTACAATGAGCAGTTCTTC. Amino acid sequence: CASSLTLGSYNEQFF.

The chain carries TRBV20-1 and TRBJ2-7; D is unresolved. In germline, CDR1 is DFQATT, CDR2 SNEGSKA (reference sequence). V gave up 0 bases and J gave up 5 bases, with 14 bases separating them. The CDR3 is 14 amino acids. CDR3 DNA: TGCAGTGCTAGAGATCTAGGTGGGAACAACGAGCAGTACTTC. The encoded protein is CSARDLGGNNEQYF.

A few counts support this clonotype. This chain connects TRBV5-1 to TRBJ2-1, with 11 nucleotides matching TRBD2. Germline lookup yields CDR1 SGHRS and CDR2 YFSETQ. The CDR3 is 15 amino acids. The trim removed 4 bases at V and 5 bases at J, leaving 5 bases unmatched. CDR3 sequence reads: CASSPTSGAHNEQFF. The CDR3 DNA follows: TGCGCCAGCAGCCCGACTAGCGGGGCCCACAATGAGCAGTTCTTC.

V and J are TRBV20-1 and TRBJ2-7, with 7 bases lining up with TRBD2. Germline V lookup: CDR1 DFQATT, CDR2 SNEGSKA (reference sequence). The CDR3 is 15 residues long. Trimming at V came to 3 bases and at J to 4 bases, leaving 12 bases not matched to a gene. CDR3 sequence (DNA): TGCAGTGCTAGTGCTAGCGGTATGAAGGCATACGAGCAGTACTTC. Translation: CSASASGMKAYEQYF.